These T cell receptor beta chains were read from a single sample in a study of T cell responses to AZD1222 COVID-19 vaccine. This table comes from immunoSEQ multiplex PCR, and its TCRdb copy is limited to in-frame clones, with some not included. Among 85,000 to 120,000 clones listed, about 90% were seen once. The sample in question was peripheral blood, obtained on day 0 of AZD1222 vaccination. These receptors originate from an adult in good health. Each CDR3 is given with its conserved first and last residue. Each record gives: D gene, V gene, clone size, J gene, CDR3 DNA, CDR3 protein. D genes are given only for firm matches. The size field is filled for only some rows; it gives once, few, many or a size class.

D gene: TRBD2; V gene: TRBV3-1/TRBV3-2; clone size: -; J gene: TRBJ2-1; CDR3 DNA: TGTACCAGCAGCCCCACTAGCGGGCTATACAATGAGCAGTTCTTC; CDR3 protein: CTSSPTSGLYNEQFF
D gene: TRBD2; V gene: TRBV2; clone size: -; J gene: TRBJ2-5; CDR3 DNA: TGTGCCAGCAGGTCACTAGCGGGAGGAGAGACCCAGTACTTC; CDR3 protein: CASRSLAGGETQYF
D gene: -; V gene: TRBV27; clone size: -; J gene: TRBJ2-7; CDR3 DNA: TGTGCCAGCAGTTTAGGCGGGGCGACCCCCTACGAGCAGTACTTC; CDR3 protein: CASSLGGATPYEQYF
D gene: TRBD2; V gene: TRBV6-5; clone size: -; J gene: TRBJ2-5; CDR3 DNA: TGTGCCAGCAGCGGATCCTGGGGGGGGCAAGAGACCCAGTACTTC; CDR3 protein: CASSGSWGGQETQYF
D gene: -; V gene: TRBV7-2; clone size: -; J gene: TRBJ2-1; CDR3 DNA: TGTGCCAACCCACCCGGGGCTGACGTGATTGATGAGCAGTTCTTC; CDR3 protein: CANPPGADVIDEQFF
D gene: -; V gene: TRBV7-2; clone size: once; J gene: TRBJ1-1; CDR3 DNA: TGTGCCAGCAGCTTCAACTCAAGGGGGGCTGAAGCTTTCTTT; CDR3 protein: CASSFNSRGAEAFF
D gene: -; V gene: TRBV18; clone size: -; J gene: TRBJ1-1; CDR3 DNA: TGTGCCAGCTCACCAGATAGTGGGGGCACTGAAGCTTTCTTT; CDR3 protein: CASSPDSGGTEAFF
D gene: -; V gene: TRBV10-3; clone size: -; J gene: TRBJ2-2; CDR3 DNA: TGTGCCATCAGTGGCCACAGGGTGAACACCGGGGAGCTGTTTTTT; CDR3 protein: CAISGHRVNTGELFF
D gene: -; V gene: TRBV18; clone size: -; J gene: TRBJ2-1; CDR3 DNA: TGTGCCAGCTCACCACGGTTTGGGAGTGGGAATGAGCAGTTCTTC; CDR3 protein: CASSPRFGSGNEQFF
D gene: TRBD2; V gene: TRBV7-3; clone size: -; J gene: TRBJ2-2; CDR3 DNA: TGTGCCAGCAGCGCGTGGGAGGCGGGAGGGCCCAACGGGGAGCTGTTTTTT; CDR3 protein: CASSAWEAGGPNGELFF
D gene: TRBD1; V gene: TRBV10-3; clone size: once; J gene: TRBJ1-1; CDR3 DNA: TGTGCCATCAGTGAGTCGAGGACCCCCGGACAGGGGGCTAGGAACACTGAAGCTTTCTTT; CDR3 protein: CAISESRTPGQGARNTEAFF
D gene: -; V gene: TRBV30; clone size: few; J gene: TRBJ1-1; CDR3 DNA: TGTGCCTGGCGGCCCCTCAGGTGGACTGAAGCTTTCTTT; CDR3 protein: CAWRPLRWTEAFF
D gene: TRBD2; V gene: TRBV5-1; clone size: -; J gene: TRBJ2-5; CDR3 DNA: TGCGCCAGCGTGCTAGCGGGAGGAAGTGAAGAGACCCAGTACTTC; CDR3 protein: CASVLAGGSEETQYF
D gene: TRBD1; V gene: TRBV7-2; clone size: -; J gene: TRBJ2-7; CDR3 DNA: TGTGCCAGCAGCGAACCCGAAACAGGGGTAGGCGAGCAGTACTTC; CDR3 protein: CASSEPETGVGEQYF
D gene: -; V gene: TRBV30; clone size: -; J gene: TRBJ1-5; CDR3 DNA: TGTGCCTGGAGTATGACAGGAGGGCCCCAGCATTTT; CDR3 protein: CAWSMTGGPQHF
D gene: -; V gene: TRBV18; clone size: -; J gene: TRBJ1-1; CDR3 DNA: TGTGCCAGCTCTTCGGACCGGAACACTGAAGCTTTCTTT; CDR3 protein: CASSSDRNTEAFF
D gene: -; V gene: TRBV7-9; clone size: once; J gene: TRBJ1-6; CDR3 DNA: TGTGCCAGCAGCGCCGACTTCGATTCACCCCTCCACTTT; CDR3 protein: CASSADFDSPLHF
D gene: -; V gene: TRBV28; clone size: -; J gene: TRBJ1-6; CDR3 DNA: TGTGCCAGCAAGGGACCGAATTCACCCCTCCACTTT; CDR3 protein: CASKGPNSPLHF
D gene: -; V gene: TRBV10-3; clone size: -; J gene: TRBJ1-5; CDR3 DNA: TGTGCCATCAGCCGACAGGAGACCAATCAGCCCCAGCATTTT; CDR3 protein: CAISRQETNQPQHF
D gene: -; V gene: TRBV6-6; clone size: -; J gene: TRBJ1-1; CDR3 DNA: TGTGCCAGCAGTCCTACCGGGGGGAACACTGAAGCTTTCTTT; CDR3 protein: CASSPTGGNTEAFF
D gene: -; V gene: TRBV7-3; clone size: -; J gene: TRBJ1-4; CDR3 DNA: TGTGCCAGCGCTGCCGGGCCTAATGAAAAACTGTTTTTT; CDR3 protein: CASAAGPNEKLFF
D gene: -; V gene: TRBV27; clone size: -; J gene: TRBJ2-5; CDR3 DNA: TGTGCCAGCATAAGGGAGACCCAGTACTTC; CDR3 protein: CASIRETQYF
D gene: -; V gene: TRBV5-8; clone size: -; J gene: TRBJ1-4; CDR3 DNA: TGTGCCAGCAGCTTGGCGGCAACAACTAATGAAAAACTGTTTTTT; CDR3 protein: CASSLAATTNEKLFF
D gene: TRBD1; V gene: TRBV7-9; clone size: -; J gene: TRBJ2-7; CDR3 DNA: TGTGCCAGCAGCTTACAGGGGGCCACCTACGAGCAGTACTTC; CDR3 protein: CASSLQGATYEQYF
D gene: -; V gene: TRBV6-4; clone size: -; J gene: TRBJ2-6; CDR3 DNA: TGTGCCAGCAGCCAGGCTAACTCTGGGGCCAACGTCCTGACTTTC; CDR3 protein: CASSQANSGANVLTF
D gene: -; V gene: TRBV7-6; clone size: -; J gene: TRBJ1-1; CDR3 DNA: TGTGCCAGCAGCCCCGGTCGAGGTGGGAACACTGAAGCTTTCTTT; CDR3 protein: CASSPGRGGNTEAFF
D gene: -; V gene: TRBV2; clone size: -; J gene: TRBJ1-6; CDR3 DNA: TGTGCCAGTAATCAGGAATTTGGATCACCCCTCCACTTT; CDR3 protein: CASNQEFGSPLHF
D gene: -; V gene: TRBV28; clone size: -; J gene: TRBJ2-7; CDR3 DNA: TGTGCCAGCCTCTCGGTTGGGGGGGCGGCGTACGAGCAGTACTTC; CDR3 protein: CASLSVGGAAYEQYF
D gene: TRBD2; V gene: TRBV4-1; clone size: -; J gene: TRBJ2-1; CDR3 DNA: TGCGCCAGCAGCCGCCGAACTAGCGGGAGGGCCTCCTACAATGAGCAGTTCTTC; CDR3 protein: CASSRRTSGRASYNEQFF
D gene: -; V gene: TRBV5-1; clone size: -; J gene: TRBJ2-2; CDR3 DNA: TGCGCCAGCAGCTTGGACGGGACCGGGGAGCTGTTTTTT; CDR3 protein: CASSLDGTGELFF
D gene: -; V gene: TRBV14; clone size: -; J gene: TRBJ2-2; CDR3 DNA: TGTGCCAGCAGCCAGGCTAGCGCCGGGGAGCTGTTTTTT; CDR3 protein: CASSQASAGELFF
D gene: -; V gene: TRBV6-5; clone size: -; J gene: TRBJ1-5; CDR3 DNA: TGTGCCAGCAGTTACTCGAAGGCTTCTCAGCCCCAGCATTTT; CDR3 protein: CASSYSKASQPQHF
D gene: -; V gene: TRBV7-8; clone size: -; J gene: TRBJ2-7; CDR3 DNA: TGTGCCAGCAGCTTGCAGATCTCCTCCTACGAGCAGTACTTC; CDR3 protein: CASSLQISSYEQYF
D gene: TRBD1; V gene: TRBV19; clone size: -; J gene: TRBJ1-2; CDR3 DNA: TGTGCCAGTAGTATCGACCGGGACAGGGGCCGTCCTTACACCTTC; CDR3 protein: CASSIDRDRGRPYTF
D gene: TRBD1; V gene: TRBV6-5; clone size: -; J gene: TRBJ1-5; CDR3 DNA: TGTGCCAGCAGTACCGGACAGGTTAGCAATCAGCCCCAGCATTTT; CDR3 protein: CASSTGQVSNQPQHF
D gene: TRBD2; V gene: TRBV7-9; clone size: once; J gene: TRBJ2-7; CDR3 DNA: TGTGCCAGCAGCTTAGAGAAACTAGCGGGAGGATACGAGCAGTACTTC; CDR3 protein: CASSLEKLAGGYEQYF
D gene: -; V gene: TRBV10-2; clone size: -; J gene: TRBJ1-2; CDR3 DNA: TGCGCCAGCACCCCGGGACCGGCAGAATATACCTTC; CDR3 protein: CASTPGPAEYTF
D gene: TRBD2; V gene: TRBV7-9; clone size: -; J gene: TRBJ2-2; CDR3 DNA: TGTGCCAGCAGCGCCCAATCCGGACTAGCGAAGAACACCGGGGAGCTGTTTTTT; CDR3 protein: CASSAQSGLAKNTGELFF
D gene: -; V gene: TRBV7-9; clone size: -; J gene: TRBJ1-1; CDR3 DNA: TGTGCCAGCAGCTTAGCCCCTGGCAGTTACTTGAACACTGAAGCTTTCTTT; CDR3 protein: CASSLAPGSYLNTEAFF
D gene: -; V gene: TRBV5-1; clone size: -; J gene: TRBJ2-1; CDR3 DNA: TGCGCCAGCAGCTTGGACGGGGATAGCTCCTACAATGAGCAGTTCTTC; CDR3 protein: CASSLDGDSSYNEQFF
D gene: -; V gene: TRBV19; clone size: -; J gene: TRBJ2-6; CDR3 DNA: TGTGCCAGTAGTATGGAGGGTCCGGGCTACGGGGCCAACGTCCTGACTTTC; CDR3 protein: CASSMEGPGYGANVLTF
D gene: TRBD2; V gene: TRBV9; clone size: -; J gene: TRBJ2-1; CDR3 DNA: TGTGCCAGCAGCTCCCGGACTAGCGGCGATGAGCAGTTCTTC; CDR3 protein: CASSSRTSGDEQFF
D gene: -; V gene: TRBV19; clone size: -; J gene: TRBJ2-4; CDR3 DNA: TGTGCCAGTAGTAACGGTCGGGCCAAAAACATTCAGTACTTC; CDR3 protein: CASSNGRAKNIQYF
D gene: -; V gene: TRBV27; clone size: -; J gene: TRBJ1-5; CDR3 DNA: TGTGCCAGCACAGCCCGACCGGGAGACCAGCCCCAGCATTTT; CDR3 protein: CASTARPGDQPQHF
D gene: -; V gene: TRBV19; clone size: once; J gene: TRBJ1-5; CDR3 DNA: TGTGCCAGTAGTATAGTAGGTTTCAATCAGCCCCAGCATTTT; CDR3 protein: CASSIVGFNQPQHF